This is a list of T cell receptor beta chains from one sample in a study of tumor-infiltrating lymphocytes in oesophageal squamous cell carcinoma. TCRdb passed the PCR reads through MiXCR, listing each CDR3 protein once. The sample has about 13,000 distinct CDR3 sequences, roughly half seen once; the top ten hold 9.5% to 13%. The sample was blood. The source of these receptors is a female donor with esophageal squamous cell carcinoma. The CDR3 runs from the conserved cysteine through the conserved F or W. Fields, in order: J gene, clone size, V gene, D gene, CDR3 DNA, CDR3 protein. D genes are given only for firm matches. Clone size is stated in some rows and not others, as once, few, many or a class when expanded.

j_call: TRBJ2-1; clone_size: -; v_call: TRBV5-1; d_call: TRBD1; cdr3_nt: TGCGCCAGCAGCCCGGGACAGTCGCCATACAATGAGCAGTTCTTC; cdr3_aa: CASSPGQSPYNEQFF
j_call: TRBJ2-1; clone_size: -; v_call: TRBV6-2/TRBV6-3; d_call: -; cdr3_nt: TGTGCCAGCAGTTACTCGTACGGGTACAATGAGCAGTTCTTC; cdr3_aa: CASSYSYGYNEQFF
j_call: TRBJ2-4; clone_size: -; v_call: TRBV6-1; d_call: -; cdr3_nt: TGTGCCAGCAACCCGGAAGCGGCCAAAAACATTCAGTACTTC; cdr3_aa: CASNPEAAKNIQYF
j_call: TRBJ2-5; clone_size: few; v_call: TRBV7-3; d_call: TRBD1; cdr3_nt: TGTGCCAGCAGCTCGGACAGGGGGGAGACCCAGTACTTC; cdr3_aa: CASSSDRGETQYF
j_call: TRBJ2-1; clone_size: few; v_call: TRBV7-8; d_call: -; cdr3_nt: TGTGCCAGCAGCCCCTCAGGGGGGGCCGGAGACTATGAGCAGTTCTTC; cdr3_aa: CASSPSGGAGDYEQFF
j_call: TRBJ2-1; clone_size: many; v_call: TRBV7-2; d_call: -; cdr3_nt: TGTGCCAGCAGCTTATACTCCGGAACCTACAATGAGCAGTTCTTC; cdr3_aa: CASSLYSGTYNEQFF
j_call: TRBJ2-7; clone_size: -; v_call: TRBV6-6; d_call: TRBD2; cdr3_nt: TGTGCCAGCAGTGTCGGGACTAGCGTACGCTACGAGCAGTACTTC; cdr3_aa: CASSVGTSVRYEQYF
j_call: TRBJ2-7; clone_size: -; v_call: TRBV7-2; d_call: TRBD2; cdr3_nt: TGTGCCAGCAGCTTGAATAGCGGGCCGCAAACCTACGAGCAGTACTTC; cdr3_aa: CASSLNSGPQTYEQYF
j_call: TRBJ2-1; clone_size: once; v_call: TRBV7-9; d_call: -; cdr3_nt: TGTGCCAGCAACCCCGGACAGAATCGACCCCTCCACTTC; cdr3_aa: CASNPGQNRPLHF
j_call: TRBJ1-5; clone_size: medium-sized; v_call: TRBV28; d_call: TRBD1; cdr3_nt: TGTGCCAGCAGAGTTCTTGGACAGGGGAGTCAGCCCCAGCATTTT; cdr3_aa: CASRVLGQGSQPQHF
j_call: TRBJ2-7; clone_size: medium-sized; v_call: TRBV7-2; d_call: TRBD2; cdr3_nt: TGTGCCAGCAGATCTAGCGGGAGTCTTTACAATGAGCAGTACTTC; cdr3_aa: CASRSSGSLYNEQYF
j_call: TRBJ2-7; clone_size: medium-sized; v_call: TRBV6-4; d_call: -; cdr3_nt: TGTGCCAGCAGTGTTCAACGACAGGCACTTAGCTCCTACGAGCAGTACTTC; cdr3_aa: CASSVQRQALSSYEQYF
j_call: TRBJ2-7; clone_size: many; v_call: TRBV6-1; d_call: TRBD2; cdr3_nt: TGTGCCAGCACGGGGAGAATACTAGCGGGAGCTGGCGAGCAGTACTTC; cdr3_aa: CASTGRILAGAGEQYF
j_call: TRBJ2-5; clone_size: -; v_call: TRBV19; d_call: -; cdr3_nt: TGTGCCACCTTAGGGGGGGAGACCCAGTACTTC; cdr3_aa: CATLGGETQYF
j_call: TRBJ2-2; clone_size: many; v_call: TRBV7-6; d_call: -; cdr3_nt: TGTGCCAGCAGCTTAGGGCAGTTCAGCACCGGGGAGCTGTTTTTT; cdr3_aa: CASSLGQFSTGELFF
j_call: TRBJ1-3; clone_size: -; v_call: TRBV7-6; d_call: -; cdr3_nt: TGTGCCAGCAGCTTAGCGCTCGGTACAGCTCAAGGAAACACCATATATTTT; cdr3_aa: CASSLALGTAQGNTIYF
j_call: TRBJ2-3; clone_size: -; v_call: TRBV7-2; d_call: -; cdr3_nt: TGTGCCAGCAGCTTAGTGGTAGGCCCCACAGATACGCAGTATTTT; cdr3_aa: CASSLVVGPTDTQYF
j_call: TRBJ1-2; clone_size: few; v_call: TRBV7-6; d_call: -; cdr3_nt: TGTGCCAGCAGCTTGGGCCCCCGTTGGGCAGACTATGGCTACACCTTC; cdr3_aa: CASSLGPRWADYGYTF
j_call: TRBJ2-1; clone_size: few; v_call: TRBV6-1; d_call: -; cdr3_nt: TGTGCCAGCAGTCGAATGGTAGGGGTCGAGCAGTTCTTC; cdr3_aa: CASSRMVGVEQFF
j_call: TRBJ1-2; clone_size: many; v_call: TRBV20-1; d_call: -; cdr3_nt: TGCAGTGCTAGAGATTCTGGGGTCTATGGCTACACCTTC; cdr3_aa: CSARDSGVYGYTF
j_call: TRBJ2-3; clone_size: -; v_call: TRBV7-2; d_call: -; cdr3_nt: TGTGCCAGCAGCTTAGACGCGGCAGATACGCAGTATTTT; cdr3_aa: CASSLDAADTQYF
j_call: TRBJ1-2; clone_size: many; v_call: TRBV5-1; d_call: TRBD1; cdr3_nt: TGCGCCAGCAGCTTGGGTCGTGGACAGGGGGCTTTCTATGGCTACACCTTC; cdr3_aa: CASSLGRGQGAFYGYTF
j_call: TRBJ2-7; clone_size: -; v_call: TRBV7-8; d_call: -; cdr3_nt: TGTGCCAGCAGCCACGGGTCGGCGGGCGAGCAGTACTTC; cdr3_aa: CASSHGSAGEQYF
j_call: TRBJ2-5; clone_size: -; v_call: TRBV24-1; d_call: TRBD1; cdr3_nt: TGTGCCACCAGTGCCACAGGGGGCGGTGGAGAGACCCAGTACTTC; cdr3_aa: CATSATGGGGETQYF
j_call: TRBJ1-5; clone_size: few; v_call: TRBV6-1; d_call: -; cdr3_nt: TGTGCCAGCAGCCCAGGGCGCGACCCTTGGGGCAATCAGCCCCAGCATTTT; cdr3_aa: CASSPGRDPWGNQPQHF
j_call: TRBJ2-3; clone_size: -; v_call: TRBV6-1; d_call: -; cdr3_nt: TGTGCCAGCAGTAAAAATAGACAGGGAGGTCCCACAGATACGCAGTATTTT; cdr3_aa: CASSKNRQGGPTDTQYF
j_call: TRBJ2-3; clone_size: -; v_call: TRBV6-5; d_call: TRBD1; cdr3_nt: TGTGCCAGCAGGATGGGACAGGGTCTCCGGGAGACCCAGTATTTT; cdr3_aa: CASRMGQGLRETQYF
j_call: TRBJ2-1; clone_size: medium-sized; v_call: TRBV6-2/TRBV6-3; d_call: -; cdr3_nt: TGTGCCAGCAGTTACGGAGGTCCTAGCAATGAGCAGTTCTTC; cdr3_aa: CASSYGGPSNEQFF
j_call: TRBJ2-5; clone_size: few; v_call: TRBV7-3; d_call: -; cdr3_nt: TGTGCCAGCAGCTTAGGTGGTGGCTCTCAAGAGACCCAGTACTTC; cdr3_aa: CASSLGGGSQETQYF
j_call: TRBJ2-1; clone_size: few; v_call: TRBV7-2; d_call: TRBD2; cdr3_nt: TGTGCCAGCAGGTTCTCTAGCGGGAGGCCGAACAATGAGCAGTTCTTC; cdr3_aa: CASRFSSGRPNNEQFF
j_call: TRBJ2-4; clone_size: once; v_call: TRBV6-9; d_call: -; cdr3_nt: TGTGCCAGCAGTTATTACAATGAGCAGTACTTC; cdr3_aa: CASSYYNEQYF
j_call: TRBJ2-7; clone_size: few; v_call: TRBV7-2; d_call: TRBD1; cdr3_nt: TGTGCCAGCAGCCAACTCGGACAGGGCTACGAGCAGTACTTC; cdr3_aa: CASSQLGQGYEQYF
j_call: TRBJ1-2; clone_size: -; v_call: TRBV28; d_call: -; cdr3_nt: TGTGCCAGCAGTCGCTCTGGACTGCTCTATGGCTACACCTTC; cdr3_aa: CASSRSGLLYGYTF
j_call: TRBJ2-1; clone_size: many; v_call: TRBV11-3; d_call: TRBD2; cdr3_nt: TGTGCCAGCAGCCTGGGGACTAGCGGTTACAATGAGCAGTTCTTC; cdr3_aa: CASSLGTSGYNEQFF
j_call: TRBJ1-2; clone_size: -; v_call: TRBV5-1; d_call: -; cdr3_nt: TGCGCCAGCAGCTTGGGGCAGGGGAATTTGGGCTACACCTTC; cdr3_aa: CASSLGQGNLGYTF
j_call: TRBJ1-1; clone_size: -; v_call: TRBV27; d_call: -; cdr3_nt: TGTGCCAGCAGTTCACGGGGGGGGCAAGAGACCCAGTACTTT; cdr3_aa: CASSSRGGQETQYF
j_call: TRBJ2-7; clone_size: -; v_call: TRBV6-6; d_call: -; cdr3_nt: TGTGCCAGCACCCAGGAAACCTACGAGCAGTACTTC; cdr3_aa: CASTQETYEQYF
j_call: TRBJ1-6; clone_size: many; v_call: TRBV28; d_call: -; cdr3_nt: TGTGCCAGCCTTCCCGGGATCACAAATTCACCCCTCCACTTT; cdr3_aa: CASLPGITNSPLHF
j_call: TRBJ2-3; clone_size: large; v_call: TRBV7-6; d_call: TRBD1; cdr3_nt: TGTGCCAGCAGCAGAGGATCGGGACAGTCTGCAGATACGCAGTATTTT; cdr3_aa: CASSRGSGQSADTQYF
j_call: TRBJ2-1; clone_size: -; v_call: TRBV5-1; d_call: TRBD1; cdr3_nt: TGCGCCAGCAGCTGGGGACAGGCTTACAATGAGCAGTTCTTC; cdr3_aa: CASSWGQAYNEQFF
j_call: TRBJ1-4; clone_size: -; v_call: TRBV2; d_call: TRBD1; cdr3_nt: TGTGCCATCATGGACAGGGGGAGGGAAAAACTGTTTTTT; cdr3_aa: CAIMDRGREKLFF
j_call: TRBJ2-3; clone_size: few; v_call: TRBV6-1; d_call: -; cdr3_nt: TGTGCCAGCAGTAAACTAACTAGCACAGATACGCAGTATTTT; cdr3_aa: CASSKLTSTDTQYF
j_call: TRBJ2-1; clone_size: -; v_call: TRBV7-6; d_call: TRBD1; cdr3_nt: TGTGCCAGCAGCTCGGGGACAGGGCCATACGAGCAGTTCTTC; cdr3_aa: CASSSGTGPYEQFF
j_call: TRBJ1-4; clone_size: -; v_call: TRBV7-2; d_call: TRBD1; cdr3_nt: TGTGCCAGCAGCTTACAGGGGGGGTTGAATGAAAAACTGTTTTTT; cdr3_aa: CASSLQGGLNEKLFF
j_call: TRBJ2-5; clone_size: -; v_call: TRBV7-3; d_call: TRBD1; cdr3_nt: TGTGCCAGCAGGGCTGAAGGGGGCTCCAGAGGAGAGACCCAGTACTTC; cdr3_aa: CASRAEGGSRGETQYF
j_call: TRBJ2-5; clone_size: -; v_call: TRBV7-2; d_call: -; cdr3_nt: TGTGCCAGCAGCCCTGCATGGGCCCGCCAAGAGACCCAGTACTTC; cdr3_aa: CASSPAWARQETQYF
j_call: TRBJ2-7; clone_size: -; v_call: TRBV7-1; d_call: -; cdr3_nt: TGTGCCAGCAGCACCACAGACAGGCGAGACTACGAGCAGTACTTC; cdr3_aa: CASSTTDRRDYEQYF
j_call: TRBJ2-2; clone_size: -; v_call: TRBV24-1; d_call: TRBD1; cdr3_nt: TGTGCCACCAGGCCCTCCACAGGGGACACCGGGGAGCTGTTTTTT; cdr3_aa: CATRPSTGDTGELFF
j_call: TRBJ2-5; clone_size: -; v_call: TRBV7-2; d_call: TRBD2; cdr3_nt: TGTGCCAGCGCTCAAATCCCTCTCAGCGGGAGAGAGACCCAGTACTTC; cdr3_aa: CASAQIPLSGRETQYF
j_call: TRBJ2-5; clone_size: -; v_call: TRBV11-3; d_call: TRBD1; cdr3_nt: TGTGCCAGCAGCGTTCGACAGGGGGACCAAGAGACCCAGTACTTC; cdr3_aa: CASSVRQGDQETQYF
j_call: TRBJ2-7; clone_size: few; v_call: TRBV28; d_call: TRBD1; cdr3_nt: TGTGCCACCGTGGGGCAGGGGGCAGCTGAGCAGTACTTC; cdr3_aa: CATVGQGAAEQYF
j_call: TRBJ1-3; clone_size: -; v_call: TRBV6-6; d_call: -; cdr3_nt: TGTGCCGGCAGCCGAGAGGGTGGAAACACCATATATTTT; cdr3_aa: CAGSREGGNTIYF
j_call: TRBJ1-1; clone_size: many; v_call: TRBV5-1; d_call: TRBD1; cdr3_nt: TGCGCCAGCAGCTTGGGACAGGGGTTAGGAGGCACTGAAGCTTTCTTT; cdr3_aa: CASSLGQGLGGTEAFF
j_call: TRBJ1-2; clone_size: many; v_call: TRBV10-3; d_call: -; cdr3_nt: TGTGCCATCAGTAAAGACAGTAACTATGGCTACACCTTC; cdr3_aa: CAISKDSNYGYTF
j_call: TRBJ2-1; clone_size: -; v_call: TRBV6-6; d_call: -; cdr3_nt: TGTGCCAGCAGTTCTGACCTACGACTCCCCTACAATGAGCAGTTCTTC; cdr3_aa: CASSSDLRLPYNEQFF
j_call: TRBJ2-2; clone_size: medium-sized; v_call: TRBV6-6; d_call: TRBD2; cdr3_nt: TGTGCCAGCAGTTACCCCGCGATAGCGGGAGATCACGGGGAGCTGTTTTTT; cdr3_aa: CASSYPAIAGDHGELFF
j_call: TRBJ2-3; clone_size: -; v_call: TRBV6-2/TRBV6-3; d_call: -; cdr3_nt: TGTGCCAGCAGTTACTCGATCGGGACAGATACGCAGTATTTT; cdr3_aa: CASSYSIGTDTQYF
j_call: TRBJ2-5; clone_size: -; v_call: TRBV18; d_call: -; cdr3_nt: TGTGCCAGCTCACCGAGAGAGCAAGAGACCCAGTACTTC; cdr3_aa: CASSPREQETQYF
j_call: TRBJ1-1; clone_size: -; v_call: TRBV4-1; d_call: -; cdr3_nt: TGCGCCAGCAAAGCGGGAGGAGAGGGTGAAGCTTTCTTT; cdr3_aa: CASKAGGEGEAFF